This TCR beta chain was found in a study of T cell responses to AZD1222 COVID-19 vaccine. Study overall: Analyses pooled second doses at about 4 or about 12 weeks.

Study-level results: A rise in Spike-specific TCR breadth and depth followed two AZD1222 doses.

Germline V lookup: CDR1 MNHEY, CDR2 SVGEGT. The CDR3 totals 16 residues. The germline V and J ends were trimmed by 2 bases and 0 bases, with 14 bases remaining between them. Produced via immunoSEQ multiplex PCR; TCRdb's table is partial and in-frame only. The repertoire includes some 200,000 clones, roughly 90% of them detected once, and roughly 0.99% sits in the top ten. Comment on this clone: Its antigen is still unknown.

This sample comprised peripheral blood, obtained on day 0 of AZD1222 vaccination. The sequence was collected from an adult in good health. The chain carries TRBV6-2 or TRBV6-3 and TRBJ2-7; D tentatively fits TRBD1 or TRBD2 (6 bases each). The CDR3 here is CASSYRPGAYSYEQYF. The CDR3 region has the DNA TGTGCCAGCAGTTACAGGCCGGGGGCCTACTCCTACGAGCAGTACTTC.